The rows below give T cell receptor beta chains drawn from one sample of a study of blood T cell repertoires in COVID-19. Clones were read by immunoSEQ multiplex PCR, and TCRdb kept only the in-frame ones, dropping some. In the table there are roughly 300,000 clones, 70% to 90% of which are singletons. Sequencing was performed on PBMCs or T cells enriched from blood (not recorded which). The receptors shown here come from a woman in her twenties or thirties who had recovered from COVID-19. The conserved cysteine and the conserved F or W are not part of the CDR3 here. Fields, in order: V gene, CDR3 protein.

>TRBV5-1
ASSPVTPANEQY
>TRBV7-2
ASSFGTGPGYT
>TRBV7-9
ASGPDRGYGYT
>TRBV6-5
ASSTGGRELF
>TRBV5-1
ASSLGRGKDTQY
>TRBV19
ASSTGQGTGNTIY
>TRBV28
ASNTRQGWGWGQPQH
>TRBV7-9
ASSLQRAPYEQY
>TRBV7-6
ASSLAGGTNQETQY
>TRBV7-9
ASSPPGHLYEQY